Listed below are T cell receptor beta chains from one sample, sequenced in a study of T cells in Graves' hyperthyroidism and ophthalmopathy. MiXCR, run by TCRdb on the multiplex PCR reads, gives a single entry per CDR3 protein. The sample has about 560,000 distinct CDR3 sequences, over 15% seen once. Source material: blood. The receptors derive from a woman younger than 35 with Graves' hyperthyroidism. CDR3s include the opening cysteine and the closing phenylalanine or tryptophan. A D gene is named only where the DNA matches it firmly. Rows may omit the clone size; those that give it use once, few, many or a size class.

v_gene	j_gene	abundance	d_gene	CDR3aa	CDR3nt
TRBV5-5	TRBJ2-4	.	.	CASSLDRSLLTKNIQYF	TGTGCCAGCAGCTTGGACAGGAGCCTCTTAACCAAAAACATTCAGTACTTC
TRBV29-1	TRBJ2-7	many	.	CSVRSSGEQYF	TGCAGCGTTCGGTCCTCGGGGGAGCAGTACTTC
TRBV6-4	TRBJ2-2	once	TRBD2	CASSPQTSGTGELFF	TGTGCCAGCAGTCCTCAGACTAGCGGGACCGGGGAGCTGTTTTTT
TRBV3-1	TRBJ2-7	.	.	CASSQFGQSINYEQYF	TGTGCCAGCAGCCAATTCGGACAGTCCATCAACTACGAGCAGTACTTC
TRBV20-1	TRBJ1-2	.	.	CSAPRGFDYGYTF	TGCAGTGCTCCCCGGGGGTTTGACTATGGCTACACCTTC
TRBV20-1	TRBJ2-7	few	.	CSAPRADSPLIYEQYF	TGCAGTGCCCCGAGGGCCGACAGCCCTTTAATCTACGAGCAGTACTTC
TRBV6-1	TRBJ2-5	few	.	CASGETVTYPQETQYF	TGTGCCAGCGGGGAGACAGTAACCTACCCACAAGAGACCCAGTACTTC
TRBV29-1	TRBJ2-1	many	.	CSVEGGEGRSYNEQFF	TGCAGCGTTGAAGGGGGTGAAGGCCGTTCCTACAATGAGCAGTTCTTC
TRBV20-1	TRBJ2-7	many	TRBD1	CSARVPGQGREQYF	TGCAGTGCTAGGGTACCGGGACAGGGGAGAGAGCAGTACTTC
TRBV6-2/TRBV6-3	TRBJ1-2	few	.	CASSSSGGGYTF	TGTGCCAGCAGTTCCTCGGGGGGGGGCTACACCTTC
TRBV29-1	TRBJ2-7	.	TRBD2	CSVERTSGSYEQYF	TGCAGCGTTGAAAGGACTAGCGGGAGTTACGAGCAGTACTTC
TRBV15	TRBJ2-1	few	.	CATSRGWDEVNEQFF	TGTGCCACCAGCAGAGGATGGGATGAGGTCAACGAGCAGTTCTTC
TRBV6-5	TRBJ2-6	few	.	CASSYSGPGANVLTF	TGTGCCAGCAGTTACTCAGGGCCTGGGGCCAACGTCCTGACTTTC
TRBV7-3	TRBJ2-6	.	.	CASSLKGGSGANVLTF	TGTGCCAGCAGCTTAAAAGGAGGGAGTGGGGCCAACGTCCTGACTTTC
TRBV4-3	TRBJ1-1	few	.	CASSQGIAAGDGNTEAFF	TGCGCCAGCAGCCAAGGTATCGCAGCCGGGGACGGGAACACTGAAGCTTTCTTT
TRBV10-3	TRBJ2-5	.	.	CAISEFSGPQETQYF	TGTGCCATCAGTGAGTTTTCCGGGCCACAAGAGACCCAGTACTTC
TRBV5-1	TRBJ2-5	.	.	CASSLRGAETQYF	TGCGCCAGCAGCTTGCGGGGGGCGGAGACCCAGTACTTC
TRBV16	TRBJ1-1	.	TRBD1	CASSLRGAGIDPEAFF	TGTGCCAGCAGCCTCAGGGGGGCCGGGATTGACCCTGAAGCTTTCTTT
TRBV15	TRBJ2-1	.	.	CATSRVLPFRDNEQFF	TGTGCCACCAGCAGGGTACTCCCCTTTAGGGACAATGAGCAGTTCTTC
TRBV5-1	TRBJ1-6	many	TRBD1	CASSLEPFRQGAVDNSPLHF	TGCGCCAGCAGCTTGGAACCGTTCCGACAGGGCGCGGTTGATAATTCACCCCTCCACTTT
TRBV20-1	TRBJ2-7	.	.	CSAKNRESSYEQYF	TGCAGTGCTAAAAACAGGGAAAGCTCCTACGAGCAGTACTTC
TRBV4-3	TRBJ1-1	.	.	CASSQDTGGMDTEAFF	TGCGCCAGCAGCCAAGACACGGGGGGCATGGACACTGAAGCTTTCTTT
TRBV6-2/TRBV6-3	TRBJ1-2	many	TRBD1	CASSYVRGTGTFNYGYTF	TGTGCCAGCAGTTACGTCCGTGGGACAGGAACATTTAACTATGGCTACACCTTC
TRBV4-1	TRBJ2-1	.	TRBD2	CASSQDDRLTSGSYEQFF	TGCGCCAGCAGCCAAGACGACCGGCTGACTAGCGGGAGTTATGAGCAGTTCTTC
TRBV12-3/TRBV12-4	TRBJ2-3	.	TRBD2	CASSLISGRFTDTQYF	TGTGCCAGCAGTTTGATTAGCGGGAGATTCACAGATACGCAGTATTTT
TRBV20-1	TRBJ1-2	.	.	CSARDLRGAYSYGYTF	TGCAGTGCTAGAGATTTGAGGGGGGCCTACTCTTATGGCTACACCTTC